This T cell receptor beta chain was identified in a study of Ad26.COV2.S vaccination and SARS-CoV-2 variants. Study summary: Within the COV1001 Ad26.COV2.S trial arm, the donor was enrolled. Study results and caveats: Vaccinees showed greater spike-specific TCR breadth than placebo recipients. The study found similar non-spike TCR breadth in vaccine and placebo recipients.

Treatment: about 20 received Ad26.COV2.S at low or high dose, single or two shots; 5 received placebo; per-sample allocation not given. The investigators took samples on day 63 after the first vaccine or placebo injection. The method was immunoSEQ multiplex PCR; TCRdb's version includes in-frame clones alone and lacks a portion of them. The repertoire holds some 390,000 clones, with around 89% as singletons. Worth noting for this clone: Its antigen is currently unknown.

V lost 4 bases, J lost 6 bases, and 10 bases stayed unmatched. This CDR3 contains 15 residues. CDR1 is SGHVS, CDR2 FNYEAQ, per germline. The material was peripheral blood, obtained in a trial of Ad26.COV2.S vaccine versus placebo. This sequence joins TRBV7-6 and TRBJ1-1; 8 bases align to TRBD1. The receptor's source is a person between 18 and 65 years old who received the Ad26.COV2.S COVID-19 vaccine or a placebo. This CDR3 reads CASSSYDQGAAEAFF. For the CDR3, the DNA is TGTGCCAGCAGCTCTTATGATCAGGGGGCTGCTGAAGCTTTCTTT.